A single sample is the source of the 5 T cell receptor beta chains below, sequenced in a study of vaccination and CD4 T cells after COVID-19 (dated 2022 in TCRdb). Per the publication, the treatment or condition label means: roughly nine-day PBMC culture with coronavirus spike peptide pools or control peptides (ViraFEST assay). To prepare the library, PCR was applied. These reads were obtained on an Illumina iSeq 100. DNA from cultured CD4+ T cells underwent TCR sequencing with the Oncomine TCR Beta short-read assay at the Johns Hopkins FTIC core. TCRdb took the public reads, trimmed them with fastp at Q25, ran MiXCR for clone calling and kept in-frame beta chains. Every CDR3 protein is listed once, alongside the most common genes and DNA of its rows. Within this sample are 9,000 to 15,000 distinct CDR3 sequences, with about 47% of them counted one time only. Around a third of the sample rests with the top ten.

Antigens for these TCRs are unknown. Input material: CD4+ T cells from blood, cultured in vitro. The receptors derive from a human donor who had recovered from COVID-19.

The rearrangement links TRBV6-2 or TRBV6-3 to TRBJ1-2; D is perhaps TRBD1 (6 bases). Germline V lookup: CDR1 MNHEY, CDR2 SVGEGT. V was clipped by 6 bases and J by 12 bases, with 20 bases between them. The CDR3 has 13 residues. Here the CDR3 DNA reads TGTGCCAGCAGCCCCCCGGTCCGGGGGCAGAACACCTTC. It encodes CASSPPVRGQNTF.

This clonotype appeared a few times. The gene calls are TRBV6-1 and TRBJ1-5, with unresolved D. V was trimmed by 6 bases and J by 4 bases, leaving 13 bases between them. The CDR3 sequence is 14 residues long. Germline V CDR1 and CDR2: MNHNS, SASEGT. In nucleotides, the CDR3 is TGTGCCAGCAGCCCCGACGGACGGAATCAGCCCCAGCATTTT. Its protein is CASSPDGRNQPQHF.

The chain uses TRBV2 and TRBJ1-2; D remains ambiguous. Germline CDR1 SNHLY, CDR2 FYNNEI. The V gene lost 7 bases and the J gene lost 6 bases, with 12 bases spanning the gap. The CDR3 has 12 residues. CDR3 in amino acids: CASNQAADGYTF. For the CDR3, the DNA is TGTGCCAGCAATCAGGCGGCAGATGGCTACACCTTC.

V is TRBV12-3 or TRBV12-4 and J is TRBJ2-2; D unclear. Trimming pared 6 bases from V and 1 base from J, leaving 12 bases between. The CDR3 spans 15 residues. CDR3 DNA: TGTGCCAGCAGCCCTCCCTTGGGGAACACCGGGGAGCTGTTTTTT. This encodes CASSPPLGNTGELFF.

The chain couples TRBV4-2 to TRBJ1-1; TRBD1 is a possible D gene (6 bases). V lost 8 bases to trimming and J lost 1 base, with 17 bases between them. Germline assignment: CDR1 LGHNA and CDR2 YNFKEQ. The CDR3 spans 15 residues. The CDR3 is CASRQDGSWNTEAFF. As DNA, the CDR3 is TGTGCCAGCCGACAGGATGGGTCTTGGAACACTGAAGCTTTCTTT.